These 30 T cell receptor beta chains share one sample of origin, sequenced in a study of CD8+ T cells in alopecia areata. Treatment given: oral pan-JAK inhibitor, 5-10 mg twice daily. Reverse transcription of extracted RNA yielded cDNA, which provided the sequencing template. Clones were read by immunoSEQ multiplex PCR, and TCRdb kept only the in-frame ones, dropping some. The sample includes about 250,000 clones, 60% seen only once; the top ten take around 0.92%. The sample consisted of CD4+ T cells sorted from blood, taken around week 53, from a patient treated with tofacitinib. The receptors were sampled from a human donor with alopecia areata.

J is TRBJ2-7 and V is TRBV30; D gene unclear. The CDR3 is 12 residues long. Trimming removed 4 bases at V and 3 bases at J, with 10 bases between. The V gene's germline CDR1 is GTSNPN and CDR2 SVGIG (reference sequence). CDR3 sequence (DNA): TGTGCCTGGAAGCTGGGAAACTACGAGCAGTACTTC. This sequence encodes CAWKLGNYEQYF.

The chain carries TRBV7-8 and TRBJ2-3, with D hard to call. The germline V and J ends were trimmed by 1 base and 1 base, with 9 bases remaining between them. The germline V gene encodes CDR1 SGHVS and CDR2 FQNEAQ. The CDR3 is 15 amino acids. CDR3 loop: CASSLVPAGTDTQYF. The CDR3 DNA follows: TGTGCCAGCAGCTTAGTGCCGGCGGGCACAGATACGCAGTATTTT.

This clone has just one count. This chain connects TRBV6-5 to TRBJ1-2; 8 positions agree with TRBD1. Germline values: CDR1 MNHEY, CDR2 SVGAGI. There are 13 residues in the CDR3. J lost 3 bases, V lost 6 bases, and 3 bases had no gene match. The CDR3 protein is CASRPTGDYGYTF. The CDR3 DNA follows: TGTGCCAGCAGACCGACAGGGGACTATGGCTACACCTTC.

This clone has more than one count but fewer than ten. Written as DNA, the CDR3 is TGTGCCAGCAGCCTGGGGCGGGGCGTTGTTGAAGCTTTCTTT. Encoded protein: CASSLGRGVVEAFF. V usage is TRBV5-5 and J usage is TRBJ1-1; maybe TRBD1 (5 bases). Germline V lookup: CDR1 SGHKS, CDR2 YYEKEE (reference sequence). The CDR3 is made up of 14 amino acids. Trimming pared 4 bases from V and 7 bases from J, leaving 17 bases between.

The rearrangement links TRBV30 to TRBJ1-6; 12 bases align to TRBD1. The CDR3 is 16 amino acids. Losses at the gene ends were 4 bases for V and 5 bases for J; bases not matched to a gene: 6. Germline CDR1 GTSNPN, CDR2 SVGIG (reference sequence). The chain's CDR3 is CAWIGDRGLDNSPLHF. The CDR3 DNA is TGTGCCTGGATAGGGGACAGGGGGCTGGATAATTCACCCCTCCACTTT. The full variable domain, with the rest looked up from reference TRBV30 and TRBJ1-6, is SQTIHQWPATLVQPVGSPLSLECTVEGTSNPNLYWYRQAAGRGLQLLFYSVGIGQISSEVPQNLSASRPQDRQFILSSKKLLLSDSGFYLCAWIGDRGLDNSPLHFGNGTRLTVT.

The rearrangement links TRBV29-1 to TRBJ2-5, with 9 bases identical to TRBD2. Germline CDR1 reads SQVTM; CDR2 reads ANQGSEA. The CDR3 runs to 13 residues. V was pared by 4 bases and J by 4 bases, with 4 bases of the junction left unmatched. The CDR3 protein is CSVVSGGLETQYF. CDR3 sequence (DNA): TGCAGCGTTGTAAGCGGGGGGTTAGAGACCCAGTACTTC.

The gene calls are TRBV29-1 and TRBJ2-3; TRBD1 aligns across 8 bases. Germline V gene lookup returns CDR1 SQVTM and CDR2 ANQGSEA. The V and J ends lost 3 bases and 1 base, in that order; junction bases with no gene match: 3. The CDR3 has 14 residues. The CDR3 DNA sequence: TGCAGCGTTGACAGGGGGCGCGGCACAGATACGCAGTATTTT. Its protein is CSVDRGRGTDTQYF.

V usage is TRBV7-6 and J usage is TRBJ2-7; D may be TRBD1 or TRBD2 (5 bases each). The CDR3 contains 14 residues. Germline V gene sequence: CDR1 SGHVS, CDR2 FNYEAQ. Trimming shortened V by 1 base and J by 2 bases, and 9 bases separated the two germline ends. Here the CDR3 DNA reads TGTGCCAGCAGCTTAGGGGACCTTACCTACGAGCAGTACTTC. It codes for CASSLGDLTYEQYF. Full variable domain (rest looked up from reference TRBV7-6 and TRBJ2-7): GAGVSQSPRYKVTKRGQDVALRCDPISGHVSLYWYRQALGQGPEFLTYFNYEAQQDKSGLPNDRFSAERPEGSISTLTIQRTEQRDSAMYRCASSLGDLTYEQYFGPGTRLTVT.

The chain combines TRBV28 with TRBJ2-7; TRBD2 matches at 8 bases. CDR3 length: 14 residues. Germline V gene data show CDR1 as MDHEN and CDR2 as SYDVKM. Trimming at V came to 8 bases and at J to 3 bases, leaving 9 bases not matched to a gene. The CDR3 loop is CASRSGGTYYEQYF. CDR3 sequence (DNA): TGTGCCAGCCGTTCGGGAGGGACCTACTACGAGCAGTACTTC.

As DNA, the CDR3 is TGTGCCAGCAGCTTCGGACGGTCCTATGGCTACACCTTC. As protein: CASSFGRSYGYTF. The chain has TRBV7-2 and TRBJ1-2; D unresolved. Germline lookup yields CDR1 SGHTA and CDR2 FQGNSA. CDR3 length equals 13 residues. V was clipped by 3 bases and J by 4 bases, with 9 bases between them.

The rearrangement links TRBV5-1 to TRBJ1-1; tentatively, D is TRBD1 (6 bases). Looked up from germline, CDR1 is SGHRS and CDR2 is YFSETQ. V lost 1 base to trimming and J lost 0 bases, with 10 bases between them. This CDR3 is built from 15 residues. The DNA of the CDR3 is TGCGCCAGCAGCTTGCGCGGACAGCTGAACACTGAAGCTTTCTTT. This encodes CASSLRGQLNTEAFF.

This clone was counted between two and nine times. The J gene is TRBJ2-7, the V gene TRBV27, with D uncertain. The V end lost 6 bases, the J end lost 8 bases, and 2 bases lay between the germline ends. This CDR3 is 8 amino acids long. Germline V lookup: CDR1 MNHEY, CDR2 SMNVEV (reference sequence). The CDR3 region has the DNA TGTGCCAGCAGCCAGCAGTACTTC. This translates into CASSQQYF.

This clone was counted between two and nine times. Here the CDR3 DNA reads TGCAGCGTTATCCGGGCTAGCGGGGGCTACGAGCAGTACTTC. Its translation is CSVIRASGGYEQYF. This sequence joins TRBV29-1 and TRBJ2-7, with 10 bases matching TRBD2. V shed 5 bases and J 3 bases; nucleotides not matched to a gene: 7. Looked up from germline, CDR1 is SQVTM and CDR2 is ANQGSEA. The CDR3 totals 14 residues.

V gene TRBV2 combines with J gene TRBJ1-5, with 7 bases fitting TRBD1. V lost 8 bases and J lost 6; bases outside the gene matches: 4. Germline V gene lookup returns CDR1 SNHLY and CDR2 FYNNEI. The CDR3 loop spans 12 amino acids. CDR3 nucleotides: TGTGCCAGCGGCAGGGACAGTCAGCCCCAGCATTTT. Encoded protein: CASGRDSQPQHF. Supplemented by reference TRBV2 and TRBJ1-5, the full variable domain reads EPEVTQTPSHQVTQMGQEVILRCVPISNHLYFYWYRQILGQKVEFLVSFYNNEISEKSEIFDDQFSVERPDGSNFTLKIRSTKLEDSAMYFCASGRDSQPQHFGDGTRLSIL.

The rearrangement links TRBV2 to TRBJ2-1; TRBD2 aligns across 7 bases. The germline V gene has CDR1 SNHLY and CDR2 FYNNEI. There are 14 residues in the CDR3. Losses at the gene ends were 7 bases for V and 3 bases for J; bases not matched to a gene: 6. CDR3 protein: CASTKRGSYNEQFF. DNA for the CDR3: TGTGCCAGCACCAAGCGGGGCAGCTACAATGAGCAGTTCTTC.

The chain uses TRBV15 and TRBJ2-7, with D uncertain. The CDR3 is made up of 12 amino acids. The germline V gene has CDR1 LNHNV and CDR2 YYDKDF (reference sequence). Trimming shortened V by 0 bases and J by 6 bases, and 6 bases separated the two germline ends. The chain's CDR3 is CATSRDTGEQYF. The CDR3 region has the DNA TGTGCCACCAGCAGAGATACTGGCGAGCAGTACTTC.

V usage is TRBV30 and J usage is TRBJ2-2; TRBD1 agrees at 8 bases. CDR3 length equals 15 residues. Trimming removed 8 bases from V and 4 bases from J; junction bases left unmatched: 12. Germline V CDR1 and CDR2: GTSNPN, SVGIG (reference sequence). The CDR3 sequence: CALSTRGLGTGELFF. The CDR3 bases are TGTGCCCTTTCGACCAGGGGGCTTGGCACCGGGGAGCTGTTTTTT.

Regarding this clone: At the DNA level, this CDR3 is encoded by other sequences in the same sample as well. V and J are TRBV29-1 and TRBJ2-1; 8 nucleotides agree with TRBD1. Germline assignment: CDR1 SQVTM and CDR2 ANQGSEA. The CDR3 contains 14 residues. V gave up 1 base and J gave up 1 base; unmatched junction bases: 0. CDR3 sequence (DNA): TGCAGCGTTGAAGGGACAGGGTCCTACAATGAGCAGTTCTTC. Its translation is CSVEGTGSYNEQFF.

CDR3 DNA sequence: TGTGCCAGCAGAACCTTAGGGGGAATTAACACCGGGGAGCTGTTTTTT. This translates into CASRTLGGINTGELFF. This rearrangement joins TRBV13 to TRBJ2-2; the D gene is possibly TRBD1 (6 bases). Germline loops: CDR1 PRHDT, CDR2 FYEKMQ (reference sequence). V lost 6 bases to trimming and J lost 2 bases, with 16 bases between them. The CDR3 runs to 16 residues.

This sequence joins TRBV30 and TRBJ1-5; D is possibly TRBD1 (6 bases). This CDR3 contains 13 residues. The germline V and J ends were trimmed by 6 bases and 3 bases, with 12 bases remaining between them. Germline V gives CDR1 GTSNPN, CDR2 SVGIG (reference sequence). DNA for the CDR3: TGTGCCTGTTCCCCAGGGGACAATCAGCCCCAGCATTTT. Translating it yields CACSPGDNQPQHF.

The chain carries TRBV30 and TRBJ1-1; the match to TRBD1 covers 7 bases. The CDR3 is made up of 12 amino acids. V lost 4 bases, J lost 4 bases, and 3 bases stayed unmatched. Germline loops: CDR1 GTSNPN, CDR2 SVGIG (reference sequence). The chain's CDR3 is CAWIRGLTEAFF. The CDR3 DNA reads TGTGCCTGGATTAGGGGGCTCACTGAAGCTTTCTTT.

This rearrangement joins TRBV20-1 to TRBJ2-5; possible D gene TRBD1, 6 bases. V was cut by 6 bases and J by 3 bases, with 8 bases left in between. The length of the CDR3 is 11 residues. CDR1 and CDR2 from the germline V gene are DFQATT and SNEGSKA (reference sequence). The CDR3 loop reads CSATGKETQYF. CDR3 DNA: TGCAGTGCCACAGGGAAAGAGACCCAGTACTTC.

The chain employs TRBV19 and TRBJ1-1; TRBD1 aligns across 8 bases. Trimming cost V 5 bases and J 10 bases; bases outside gene matches: 3. The germline CDR1 and CDR2 sequences are LNHDA and SQIVND (reference sequence). The CDR3 is 11 amino acids. This CDR3 is CASSLGQGAFF. The CDR3, as DNA: TGTGCCAGTAGTCTTGGACAGGGAGCTTTCTTT.

The rearrangement joins TRBV30 to TRBJ1-5; possibly TRBD1 for D (5 bases). CDR3 length: 14 residues. Trimming pared 5 bases from V and 9 bases from J, leaving 20 bases between. Germline values: CDR1 GTSNPN, CDR2 SVGIG (reference sequence). CDR3 bases: TGTGCCTGGGGAATGAGGGGCCGGACTTCGCCCCAGCATTTT. This gives the protein CAWGMRGRTSPQHF. The whole variable domain, filled in from reference TRBV30 and TRBJ1-5, reads SQTIHQWPATLVQPVGSPLSLECTVEGTSNPNLYWYRQAAGRGLQLLFYSVGIGQISSEVPQNLSASRPQDRQFILSSKKLLLSDSGFYLCAWGMRGRTSPQHFGDGTRLSIL.

The V gene is TRBV10-3, the J gene TRBJ2-7, with D possibly being TRBD2 (6 bases). This CDR3 region has 14 residues. Between the trimmed V and J ends, which lost 6 bases and 1 base, there was a span of 13 bases. Germline CDR1 and CDR2: ENHRY and SYGVKD. In DNA form, the CDR3 reads TGTGCCATCAGCCAACCTGGGGGGTCCTACGAGCAGTACTTC. It codes for CAISQPGGSYEQYF.

J is TRBJ1-6 and V is TRBV9; no clear D gene. CDR3 size: 12 residues. The ends were cut back, 3 bases at V and 7 bases at J, with 5 bases in the middle. Looked up from germline, CDR1 is SGDLS and CDR2 is YYNGEE. CDR3 bases: TGTGCCAGCAGCGCGGGGAATTCACCCCTCCACTTT. Translating gives CASSAGNSPLHF.

This clone has only a few counts. The rearrangement uses TRBV6-1 and TRBJ1-1, with D tentatively TRBD1 (6 bases). Germline CDR1 MNHNS, CDR2 SASEGT. CDR3 length: 14 amino acids. Trimming removed 4 bases from V and 1 base from J, with 10 bases in between. CDR3: CASSGPGANTEAFF. The CDR3 DNA sequence: TGTGCCAGCAGTGGTCCGGGGGCGAACACTGAAGCTTTCTTT.

The V and J genes are TRBV30 and TRBJ1-6; perhaps TRBD1 as D (6 bases). V lost 4 bases, J lost 6 bases, and 16 bases lay in between. The CDR3 covers 15 residues. Germline V lookup: CDR1 GTSNPN, CDR2 SVGIG (reference sequence). CDR3 bases: TGTGCCTGGACCACGGGGGGCCGCAGTAATTCACCCCTCCACTTT. Translated, it gives CAWTTGGRSNSPLHF. The full variable domain, completed using reference TRBV30 and TRBJ1-6, is SQTIHQWPATLVQPVGSPLSLECTVEGTSNPNLYWYRQAAGRGLQLLFYSVGIGQISSEVPQNLSASRPQDRQFILSSKKLLLSDSGFYLCAWTTGGRSNSPLHFGNGTRLTVT.

This clone was found a few times. The V gene is TRBV27, the J gene TRBJ2-2; D is tentatively TRBD1 or TRBD2 (5 bases each). The CDR3 length is 17 residues. Between the trimmed V and J ends, which lost 3 bases and 1 base, there was a span of 15 bases. The germline V gene has CDR1 MNHEY and CDR2 SMNVEV (reference sequence). CDR3 bases: TGTGCCAGCAGTTTCCCGTTTGGGACGGGGAACACCGGGGAGCTGTTTTTT. Translation gives CASSFPFGTGNTGELFF.

There are a few counts of this clone. The chain carries TRBV14 and TRBJ2-7, with D unclear. Per the germline V gene, CDR1 is SGHDN and CDR2 is FVKESK. CDR3 length equals 14 residues. V dropped 0 bases and J dropped 2 bases, with 8 bases sitting between them. This CDR3 reads CASSQDPGPYEQYF. The DNA for the CDR3 is TGTGCCAGCAGCCAAGATCCGGGCCCCTACGAGCAGTACTTC.